A single sample gave rise to the 3 T cell receptor beta chains below, sequenced in a study of blood T cell repertoires in COVID-19. The table came from immunoSEQ multiplex PCR; TCRdb's copy has only in-frame clones and leaves some out. The sample lists 320,000 or so clones, about 90% occurring once. The sequencing sample was made of PBMCs or T cells enriched from blood (not recorded which). The receptors stem from a woman in her thirties who had recovered from COVID-19.

The chain uses TRBV29-1 and TRBJ2-3, with 12 positions matching TRBD2. V was clipped by 3 bases and J by 9 bases; unmatched bases: 10. There are 15 residues in the CDR3. Germline V CDR1 and CDR2: SQVTM, ANQGSEA. CDR3 in amino acids: CSVEGLAGGIRTQYF. CDR3 nucleotides: TGCAGCGTTGAGGGGCTAGCGGGGGGGATCAGAACGCAGTATTTT.

The chain joins TRBV7-9 to TRBJ1-2, with 7 bases identical to TRBD1. This CDR3 spans 15 amino acids. V shed 5 bases and J 1 base; nucleotides not matched to a gene: 7. Germline V gives CDR1 SEHNR, CDR2 FQNEAQ (reference sequence). The CDR3 region has the DNA TGTGCCAGCAGCCTCTGGACAGGCAATAACTATGGCTACACCTTC. Translation gives CASSLWTGNNYGYTF.

The rearrangement uses TRBV6-1 and TRBJ2-7, with 9 bases that match TRBD1. V lost 2 bases and J lost 2; bases outside the gene matches: 10. Germline values: CDR1 MNHNS, CDR2 SASEGT. The CDR3 extends over 17 amino acids. CDR3 region: CASSEPRTGGETYEQYF. In DNA, the CDR3 is TGTGCCAGCAGTGAACCCCGTACAGGGGGCGAGACCTACGAGCAGTACTTC.